The following is a TCR beta chain sequence with its context. Its cognate antigen is unknown. The data originate from a study of T cell repertoires in cytomegalovirus infection. Across the study: Both a matching HLA type and CMV infection were indicated by public TCR beta signatures.

Using its own MiXCR run on the reads, TCRdb lists one record per CDR3 protein. The data show around 110,000 distinct CDR3 sequences, with about 9.5% seen just once and approximately 31% held by the top ten. This CDR3 contains 15 residues. Per the germline V gene, CDR1 is MNHGY and CDR2 is SAAAGT. V was pared by 1 base and J by 5 bases, with 6 bases of the junction left unmatched. Whole-study results and caveats: HLA-C-restricted CMV clonotypes gave the most frequent clonotype in two of eight donors.

The chain links TRBV6-8 to TRBJ2-5, with 8 nucleotides matching TRBD2. The TCR sequence derives from a human donor in good health (CMV status not recorded). Some clones in this sample may be carry-over from other donors' samples. The sequenced material came from PBMCs, sequenced either directly or after in vitro stimulation (not recorded which). For the CDR3, the DNA is TGTGCCAGCAGTTACTTAGCGGGAATCGGGGAGACCCAGTACTTC. Its protein product is CASSYLAGIGETQYF.